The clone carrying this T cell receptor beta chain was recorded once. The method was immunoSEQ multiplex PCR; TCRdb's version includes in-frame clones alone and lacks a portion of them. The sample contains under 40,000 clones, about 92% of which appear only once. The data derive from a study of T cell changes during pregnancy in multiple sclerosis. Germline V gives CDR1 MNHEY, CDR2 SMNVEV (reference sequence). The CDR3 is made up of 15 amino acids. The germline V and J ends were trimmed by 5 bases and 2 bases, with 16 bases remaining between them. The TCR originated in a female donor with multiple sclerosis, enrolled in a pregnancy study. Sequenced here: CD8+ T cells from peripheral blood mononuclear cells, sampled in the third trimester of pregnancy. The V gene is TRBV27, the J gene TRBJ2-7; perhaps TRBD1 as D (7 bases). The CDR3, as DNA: TGTGCCAGCAGTCCCTCAGGGGGACTCACCTACGAGCAGTACTTC. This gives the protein CASSPSGGLTYEQYF.